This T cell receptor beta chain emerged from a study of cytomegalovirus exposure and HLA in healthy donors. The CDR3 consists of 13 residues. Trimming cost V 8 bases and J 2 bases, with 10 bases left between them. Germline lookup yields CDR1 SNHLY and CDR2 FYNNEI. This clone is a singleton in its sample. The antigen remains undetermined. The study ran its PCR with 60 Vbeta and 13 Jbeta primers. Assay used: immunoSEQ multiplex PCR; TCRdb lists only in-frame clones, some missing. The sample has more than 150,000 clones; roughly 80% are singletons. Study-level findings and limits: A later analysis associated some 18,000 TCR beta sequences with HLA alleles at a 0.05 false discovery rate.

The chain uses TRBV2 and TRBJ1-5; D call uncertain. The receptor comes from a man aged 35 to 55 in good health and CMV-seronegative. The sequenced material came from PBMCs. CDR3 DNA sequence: TGTGCCAGCCTCGGGGATGGCAATCAGCCCCAGCATTTT. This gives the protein CASLGDGNQPQHF.